Reported below is one T cell receptor beta chain. Clones were sequenced by immunoSEQ multiplex PCR, and TCRdb holds only the in-frame ones, with some missing. The table shows 310,000 or so clones, with 87% occurring only once. The age range of participants was about 18 to 90 years, with residence in about two dozen US areas. For recovered donors of Cohort 3, there were two negative PCRs, clearance, or symptom resolution. This sample is part of a study of blood T cell repertoires in COVID-19. On the study more broadly: The United States, Italy and Spain were the sources of the acute and convalescent COVID-19 samples. Sources were T cells, B-cell-depleted T cells, or PBMCs; the material itself was cDNA or gDNA.

CDR3 length: 10 amino acids. The germline V gene encodes CDR1 MNHEY and CDR2 SVGAGI. The V end lost 8 bases, the J end lost 6 bases, and 7 bases lay between the germline ends. Sequencing input: PBMCs or T cells enriched from blood (not recorded which). This clonotype originated in a young woman who had recovered from COVID-19. This rearrangement joins TRBV6-5 to TRBJ1-2; D call uncertain. Here the CDR3 DNA reads TGTGCCAGCGTGAGGGATGGCTACACCTTC. Translating gives CASVRDGYTF.